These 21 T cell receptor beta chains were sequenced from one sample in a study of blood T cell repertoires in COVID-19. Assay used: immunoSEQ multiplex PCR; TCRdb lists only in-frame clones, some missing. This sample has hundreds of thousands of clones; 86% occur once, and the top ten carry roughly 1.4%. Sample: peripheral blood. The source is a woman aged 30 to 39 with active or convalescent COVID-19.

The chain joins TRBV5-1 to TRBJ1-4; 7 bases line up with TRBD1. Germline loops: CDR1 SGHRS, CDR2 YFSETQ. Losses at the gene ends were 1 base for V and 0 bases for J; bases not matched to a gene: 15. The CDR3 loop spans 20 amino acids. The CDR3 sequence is CASSLLAGGDTPATNEKLFF. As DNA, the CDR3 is TGCGCCAGCAGCTTGCTGGCAGGGGGTGACACCCCCGCAACTAATGAAAAACTGTTTTTT.

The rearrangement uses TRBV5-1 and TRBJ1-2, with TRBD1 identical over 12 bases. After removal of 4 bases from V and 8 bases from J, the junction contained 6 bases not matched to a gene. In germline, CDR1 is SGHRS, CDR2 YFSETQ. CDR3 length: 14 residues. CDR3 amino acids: CASSEGQGAKGYTF. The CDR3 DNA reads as TGCGCCAGCAGCGAGGGACAGGGGGCTAAGGGCTACACCTTC.

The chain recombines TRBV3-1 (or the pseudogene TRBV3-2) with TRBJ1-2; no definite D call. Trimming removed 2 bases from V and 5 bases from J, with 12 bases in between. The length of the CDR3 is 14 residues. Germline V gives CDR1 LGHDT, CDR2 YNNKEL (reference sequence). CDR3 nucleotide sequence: TGTGCCAGCAGCCAATCGCAGAGGGCTTATGGCTACACCTTC. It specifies CASSQSQRAYGYTF.

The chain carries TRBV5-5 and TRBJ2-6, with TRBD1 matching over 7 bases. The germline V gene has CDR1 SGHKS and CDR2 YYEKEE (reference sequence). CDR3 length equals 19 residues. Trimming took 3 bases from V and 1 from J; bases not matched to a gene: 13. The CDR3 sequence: CASSSTGSTALSGANVLTF. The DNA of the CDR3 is TGTGCCAGCAGCTCGACAGGGTCTACAGCCCTTTCTGGGGCCAACGTCCTGACTTTC.

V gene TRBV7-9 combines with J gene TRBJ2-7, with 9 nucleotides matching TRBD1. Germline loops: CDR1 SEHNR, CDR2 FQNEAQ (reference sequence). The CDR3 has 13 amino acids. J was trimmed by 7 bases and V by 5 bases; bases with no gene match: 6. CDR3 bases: TGTGCCAGCAGCCGGACAGGGGAGAGGGAGCAGTACTTC. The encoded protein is CASSRTGEREQYF.

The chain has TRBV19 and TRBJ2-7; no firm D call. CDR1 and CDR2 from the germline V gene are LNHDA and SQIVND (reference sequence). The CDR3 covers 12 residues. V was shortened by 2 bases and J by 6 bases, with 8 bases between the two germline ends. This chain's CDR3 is CASSIIASEQYF. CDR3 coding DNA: TGTGCCAGTAGTATAATTGCGAGCGAGCAGTACTTC.

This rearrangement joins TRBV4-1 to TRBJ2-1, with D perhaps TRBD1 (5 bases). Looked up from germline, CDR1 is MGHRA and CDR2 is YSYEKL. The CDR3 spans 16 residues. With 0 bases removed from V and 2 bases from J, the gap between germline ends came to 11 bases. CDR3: CASSQDDRVAYNEQFF. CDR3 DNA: TGCGCCAGCAGCCAAGATGACAGAGTTGCCTACAATGAGCAGTTCTTC.

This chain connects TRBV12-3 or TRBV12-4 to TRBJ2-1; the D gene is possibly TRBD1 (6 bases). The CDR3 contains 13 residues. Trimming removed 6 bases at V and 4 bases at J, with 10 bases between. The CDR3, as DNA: TGTGCCAGCAGCGCCGGACAGTACAATGAGCAGTTCTTC. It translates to CASSAGQYNEQFF.

DNA of the CDR3: TGCGCCAGCAGCCAAGATGAGGCGGGTGGCGCGTACGAGCAGTACTTC. Encoded protein: CASSQDEAGGAYEQYF. This chain connects TRBV4-1 to TRBJ2-7; the D gene is possibly TRBD2 (5 bases). Per the germline V gene, CDR1 is MGHRA and CDR2 is YSYEKL. The V and J ends lost 0 bases and 4 bases respectively, with 16 bases between them. This CDR3 has 16 amino acids.

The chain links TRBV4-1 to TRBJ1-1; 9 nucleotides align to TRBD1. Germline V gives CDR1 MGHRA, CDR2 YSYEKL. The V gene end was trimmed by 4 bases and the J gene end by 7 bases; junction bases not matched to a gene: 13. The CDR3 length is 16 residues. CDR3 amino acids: CASSRKEPGQGFEAFF. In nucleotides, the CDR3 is TGCGCCAGCAGCCGCAAGGAACCGGGACAGGGTTTTGAAGCTTTCTTT.

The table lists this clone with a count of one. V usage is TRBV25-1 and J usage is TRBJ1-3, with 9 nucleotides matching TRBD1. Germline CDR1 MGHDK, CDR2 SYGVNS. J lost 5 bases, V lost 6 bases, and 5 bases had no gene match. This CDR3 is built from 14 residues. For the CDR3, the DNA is TGTGCCAGCAGGGCGGGGACAGGGCGAAACACCATATATTTT. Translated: CASRAGTGRNTIYF.

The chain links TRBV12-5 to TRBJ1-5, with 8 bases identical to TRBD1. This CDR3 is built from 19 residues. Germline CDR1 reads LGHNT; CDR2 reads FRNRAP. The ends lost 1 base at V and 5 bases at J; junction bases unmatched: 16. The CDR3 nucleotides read TGTGCTAGTGGTTTGGCTGACAAAGGACAGGGAGATCCGGATCAGCCCCAGCATTTT. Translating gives CASGLADKGQGDPDQPQHF.

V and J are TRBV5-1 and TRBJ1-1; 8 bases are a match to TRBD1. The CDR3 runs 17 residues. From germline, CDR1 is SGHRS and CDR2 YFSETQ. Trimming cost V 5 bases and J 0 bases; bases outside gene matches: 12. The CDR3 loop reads CASSPILQGVVNTEAFF. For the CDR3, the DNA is TGCGCCAGCAGTCCGATCCTACAGGGGGTGGTGAACACTGAAGCTTTCTTT.

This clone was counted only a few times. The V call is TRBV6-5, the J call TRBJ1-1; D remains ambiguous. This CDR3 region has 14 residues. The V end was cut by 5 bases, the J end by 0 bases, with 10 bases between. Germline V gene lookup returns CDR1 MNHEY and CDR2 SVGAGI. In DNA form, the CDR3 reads TGTGCCAGCAGTCAGGACGGGATGAACACTGAAGCTTTCTTT. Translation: CASSQDGMNTEAFF.

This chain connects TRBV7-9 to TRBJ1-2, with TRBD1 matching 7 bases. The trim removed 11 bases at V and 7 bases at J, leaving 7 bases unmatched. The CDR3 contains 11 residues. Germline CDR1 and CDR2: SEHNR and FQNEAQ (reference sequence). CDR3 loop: CAHEGAGGYTF. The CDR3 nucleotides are TGTGCCCACGAGGGGGCTGGTGGCTACACCTTC. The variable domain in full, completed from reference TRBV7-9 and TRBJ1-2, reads DTGVSQNPRHKITKRGQNVTFRCDPISEHNRLYWYRQTLGQGPEFLTYFQNEAQLEKSRLLSDRFSAERPKGSFSTLEIQRTEQGDSAMYLCAHEGAGGYTFGSGTRLTVV.

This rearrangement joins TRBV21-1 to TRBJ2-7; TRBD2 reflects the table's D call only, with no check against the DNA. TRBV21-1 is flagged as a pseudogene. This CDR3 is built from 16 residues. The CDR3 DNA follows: TGTGCCAGCAGCAGGGTACTAGCGGGAGGGCCGTACGAGCAGTACTTC. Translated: CASSRVLAGGPYEQYF.

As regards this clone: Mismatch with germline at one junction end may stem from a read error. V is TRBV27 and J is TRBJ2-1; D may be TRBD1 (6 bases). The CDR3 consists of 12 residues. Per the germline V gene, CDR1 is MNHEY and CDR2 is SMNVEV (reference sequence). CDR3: CASSLIGQIRVF. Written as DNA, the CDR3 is TGTGCCAGCAGTTTAATAGGACAGATAAGGGTCTTC.

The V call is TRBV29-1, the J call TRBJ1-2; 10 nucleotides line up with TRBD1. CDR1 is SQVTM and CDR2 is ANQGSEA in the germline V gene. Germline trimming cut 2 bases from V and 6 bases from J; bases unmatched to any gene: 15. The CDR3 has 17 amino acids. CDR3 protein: CSVEPHLQGTGANGYTF. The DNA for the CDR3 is TGCAGCGTTGAACCCCATCTGCAGGGGACAGGGGCGAATGGCTACACCTTC. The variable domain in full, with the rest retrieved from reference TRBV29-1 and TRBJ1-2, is SAVISQKPSRDICQRGTSLTIQCQVDSQVTMMFWYRQQPGQSLTLIATANQGSEATYESGFVIDKFPISRPNLTFSTLTVSNMSPEDSSIYLCSVEPHLQGTGANGYTFGSGTRLTVV.

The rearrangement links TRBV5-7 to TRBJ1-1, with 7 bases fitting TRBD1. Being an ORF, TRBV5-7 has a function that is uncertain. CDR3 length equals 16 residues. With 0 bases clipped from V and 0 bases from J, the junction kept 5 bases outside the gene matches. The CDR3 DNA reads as TGTGCCAGCAGCTTGGTGGGACAGCACATGAACACTGAAGCTTTCTTT. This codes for CASSLVGQHMNTEAFF.

CDR3 amino acids: CASSEARADQPQHF. For the CDR3, the DNA is TGTGCCAGCAGTGAAGCCAGGGCAGACCAGCCCCAGCATTTT. The chain is built from TRBV2 and TRBJ1-5, with D possibly matching TRBD1 (5 bases). The V gene's germline CDR1 is SNHLY and CDR2 FYNNEI. The CDR3 sequence is 14 residues long. The ends were cut back, 0 bases at V and 7 bases at J, with 10 bases in the middle.

CDR3 bases: TGTGCCAGCAGCCAAGAATTAGGAGCTATCGACTATGGCTACACCTTC. Protein: CASSQELGAIDYGYTF. The J gene is TRBJ1-2, the V gene TRBV4-2; D unclear. This CDR3 spans 16 amino acids. Germline CDR1 reads LGHNA; CDR2 reads YNFKEQ. V shed 0 bases and J shed 3 bases, with 14 bases lying between them.